One and the same sample provided the 17 T cell receptor beta chains below, sequenced in a study of cytomegalovirus exposure and HLA in healthy donors (dated by TCRdb to 2016 to 2017). Libraries were made using the immunoSEQ multiplex PCR assay. The multiplex PCR relied on a mix of 60 forward primers for TCR Vbeta segments and 13 reverse primers for TCR Jbeta segments. TCRdb provides this immuneACCESS table in a form limited to in-frame rearrangements. Some clones are lacking; in checked studies, under half of them reflect an unresolved V gene, and why the rest are absent is not known. For this sample there are 150,000 to 200,000 clones; around 77% appear just once. 3.7% of the sample rests with the top ten. Input material: PBMCs. The receptors originated from a man aged 25-45 years in good health and CMV-seropositive.

The chain employs TRBV6-1 and TRBJ2-1; TRBD1 matches at 7 bases. CDR1 and CDR2 (germline): MNHNS, SASEGT. The CDR3 loop spans 15 amino acids. V shed 7 bases and J 2 bases; nucleotides not matched to a gene: 8. CDR3 nucleotide sequence: TGTGCCAGCACCCAAGGGGGCAGGGCCTACAATGAGCAGTTCTTC. It is translated as CASTQGGRAYNEQFF.

The chain combines TRBV7-2 with TRBJ1-1; TRBD1 aligns across 9 bases. Unmatched junction bases numbered 9, after V lost 3 bases and J lost 1 base. CDR1 and CDR2 from the germline V gene are SGHTA and FQGNSA. The CDR3 has 17 amino acids. For the CDR3, the DNA is TGTGCCAGCAGCTTTCAGAATCCGGGACAGGGGAACACTGAAGCTTTCTTT. It specifies CASSFQNPGQGNTEAFF.

The genes are TRBV5-1 and TRBJ1-4, with D maybe TRBD1 (6 bases). V was trimmed by 4 bases and J by 3 bases, leaving 13 bases between them. The germline V gene encodes CDR1 SGHRS and CDR2 YFSETQ. The CDR3 totals 15 residues. DNA for the CDR3: TGCGCCAGCAGCGCGACCGGGACATCTAATGAAAAACTGTTTTTT. This codes for CASSATGTSNEKLFF.

The rearrangement joins TRBV4-1 to TRBJ1-5; 8 bases are shared with TRBD1. Trimming cost V 4 bases and J 7 bases; bases outside gene matches: 6. CDR3 length: 14 residues. CDR1 and CDR2 (germline): MGHRA, YSYEKL. The CDR3 protein is CASSRGQDEQPQHF. DNA for the CDR3: TGCGCCAGCAGCCGGGGACAGGACGAACAGCCCCAGCATTTT.

The gene calls are TRBV28 and TRBJ1-2; D perhaps matches TRBD1 (5 bases). There are 14 residues in the CDR3. V was shortened by 3 bases and J by 5 bases, with 13 bases between the two germline ends. Germline assignment: CDR1 MDHEN and CDR2 SYDVKM. For the CDR3, the DNA is TGTGCCAGCAGTTTGATCGGGGGGGGATATGGCTACACCTTC. Translating it yields CASSLIGGGYGYTF.

This sequence joins TRBV5-4 and TRBJ2-5, with TRBD1 matching 10 bases. The better agreement between TRBJ2-7 and the DNA end casts doubt on the J call. The germline CDR1 and CDR2 sequences are SGHNT and YYREEE (reference sequence). CDR3 length: 15 amino acids. The DNA for the CDR3 is TGTGCCAGCAGCTCGACAGGGGGCGAACCCATCGAGCAGTACTTC. It is translated as CASSSTGGEPIEQYF.

V and J are TRBV12-5 and TRBJ2-1; 11 positions match TRBD2. Trimming removed 1 base from V and 8 bases from J; junction bases left unmatched: 4. The CDR3 loop spans 15 amino acids. Germline assignment: CDR1 LGHNT and CDR2 FRNRAP. The CDR3 nucleotides are TGTGCTAGTGGTTTGGGTAGCGGGGGGGTTGATGAGCAGTTCTTC. It codes for CASGLGSGGVDEQFF.

This clone was detected a few times. The chain recombines TRBV29-1 with TRBJ2-5, with TRBD2 matching over 10 bases. The length of the CDR3 is 16 residues. The V and J ends lost 1 base and 5 bases, in that order; junction bases with no gene match: 10. CDR1 SQVTM and CDR2 ANQGSEA come from the germline V gene. The CDR3 region has the DNA TGCAGCGTTGAAGGAAGCGGGGGGGCCAGGGATGAGACCCAGTACTTC. The encoded protein is CSVEGSGGARDETQYF.

Remarks on this clone: Other DNA sequences in the sample encode the same CDR3. The chain has TRBV9 and TRBJ2-7; the match to TRBD1 covers 10 bases. There are 14 residues in the CDR3. The ends lost 2 bases at V and 3 bases at J; junction bases unmatched: 2. Germline values: CDR1 SGDLS, CDR2 YYNGEE. CDR3 DNA sequence: TGTGCCAGCAGCGTTGGGGACAGGGGCTACGAGCAGTACTTC. Its translation: CASSVGDRGYEQYF.

The rearrangement joins TRBV9 to TRBJ2-1; a weak D match, TRBD2 (5 bases). The CDR3 sequence is 17 residues long. V lost 0 bases, J lost 0 bases, and 13 bases lay in between. Germline values: CDR1 SGDLS, CDR2 YYNGEE. The CDR3 protein is CASSVASLSSSYNEQFF. In DNA, the CDR3 is TGTGCCAGCAGCGTAGCTAGCCTTTCGAGCTCCTACAATGAGCAGTTCTTC.

V gene TRBV2 combines with J gene TRBJ2-5; 12 nucleotides agree with TRBD2. The V gene's germline CDR1 is SNHLY and CDR2 FYNNEI. V shed 5 bases, J shed 5 bases, and the junction held 6 bases outside the gene matches. The CDR3 consists of 15 residues. The CDR3 spells CASSPLAGGLETQYF. As DNA, the CDR3 is TGTGCCAGCAGTCCTCTAGCGGGGGGGCTTGAGACCCAGTACTTC. Combining the CDR3 with reference TRBV2 and TRBJ2-5 gives the whole variable domain EPEVTQTPSHQVTQMGQEVILRCVPISNHLYFYWYRQILGQKVEFLVSFYNNEISEKSEIFDDQFSVERPDGSNFTLKIRSTKLEDSAMYFCASSPLAGGLETQYFGPGTRLLVL.

V gene TRBV5-1 combines with J gene TRBJ2-4, with D perhaps TRBD2 (5 bases). Trimming took 2 bases from V and 3 from J, leaving 12 bases between them. Germline-derived CDR1 and CDR2 are SGHRS and YFSETQ. CDR3 length: 15 residues. The DNA for the CDR3 is TGCGCCAGCAGCTTATGGGAAGAGGGCAAAAACATTCAGTACTTC. This translates into CASSLWEEGKNIQYF.

V is TRBV7-2 and J is TRBJ2-5, with 10 bases aligning to TRBD1. This CDR3 contains 13 residues. Germline V CDR1 and CDR2: SGHTA, FQGNSA. The ends lost 3 bases at V and 11 bases at J; junction bases unmatched: 6. As DNA, the CDR3 is TGTGCCAGCAGCTTTGACAGGGGGCATGAGCAGTACTTC. Protein sequence: CASSFDRGHEQYF.

This clone came up a few times. V and J are TRBV19 and TRBJ2-6, with 8 bases aligning to TRBD2. The CDR3 extends over 15 amino acids. The germline gives CDR1 LNHDA, CDR2 SQIVND (reference sequence). The J segment lost 0 bases and the V segment lost 6 bases, leaving 1 base of the junction unmatched. The CDR3 here is CASRRGDSGANVLTF. CDR3 DNA: TGTGCCAGTAGGCGGGGGGACTCTGGGGCCAACGTCCTGACTTTC.

The genes are TRBV7-8 and TRBJ1-1, with D perhaps TRBD1 (5 bases). V shed 5 bases and J shed 4 bases, with 17 bases lying between them. The CDR3 spans 15 residues. Germline loops: CDR1 SGHVS, CDR2 FQNEAQ. The chain's CDR3 is CASSTLPGYRTEAFF. CDR3 coding DNA: TGTGCCAGCAGCACCCTGCCAGGGTATCGCACTGAAGCTTTCTTT.

J is TRBJ1-6 and V is TRBV5-1; D is undetermined. The length of the CDR3 is 15 residues. V was pared by 0 bases and J by 9 bases, with 13 bases between. The germline V gene encodes CDR1 SGHRS and CDR2 YFSETQ. The CDR3 bases are TGCGCCAGCAGCTTGGAAGGCAGGACTTTTTCACCCCTCCACTTT. Its translation is CASSLEGRTFSPLHF. Supplemented by reference TRBV5-1 and TRBJ1-6, the full variable domain reads KAGVTQTPRYLIKTRGQQVTLSCSPISGHRSVSWYQQTPGQGLQFLFEYFSETQRNKGNFPGRFSGRQFSNSRSEMNVSTLELGDSALYLCASSLEGRTFSPLHFGNGTRLTVT.

V and J are TRBV19 and TRBJ2-2; TRBD2 aligns across 7 bases. Looked up from germline, CDR1 is LNHDA and CDR2 is SQIVND (reference sequence). Unmatched junction bases numbered 6, after V lost 5 bases and J lost 3 bases. The CDR3 contains 15 residues. The chain's CDR3 is CASSRASGDTGELFF. The CDR3 DNA reads as TGTGCCAGTAGTCGCGCCAGCGGGGACACCGGGGAGCTGTTTTTT.